A single sample is the source of the 3 T cell receptor beta chains below, sequenced in a study of response to subunit inactivated influenza vaccine. A single record per CDR3 protein comes from TCRdb applying MiXCR to the RT-PCR reads. In the table there are fewer than 250,000 distinct CDR3 sequences, about an eighth of which are singletons. The sequencing used CD8+ T cells sorted from PBMCs, collected around 5 days after vaccination. Source of these receptors: a man over 45 who received an inactivated influenza vaccine.

The table lists this clonotype with many counts. V gene TRBV7-9 combines with J gene TRBJ1-1; 7 bases are a match to TRBD1. J gave up 0 bases and V 7 bases, and 8 bases lay outside the gene matches. In germline, CDR1 is SEHNR, CDR2 FQNEAQ (reference sequence). This CDR3 spans 15 amino acids. This CDR3 is CASIPPTGVNTEAFF. The CDR3 nucleotides read TGTGCCAGCATTCCCCCCACAGGGGTGAACACTGAAGCTTTCTTT. The full variable domain, in which reference TRBV7-9 and TRBJ1-1 provide the parts outside the CDR3, is DTGVSQNPRHKITKRGQNVTFRCDPISEHNRLYWYRQTLGQGPEFLTYFQNEAQLEKSRLLSDRFSAERPKGSFSTLEIQRTEQGDSAMYLCASIPPTGVNTEAFFGQGTRLTVV.

In its sample, this clonotype was seen a few times. The chain employs TRBV10-3 and TRBJ1-2, with D unclear. V lost 0 bases and J lost 8, with 4 bases in between. The CDR3 sequence is 11 residues long. Germline V gene data show CDR1 as ENHRY and CDR2 as SYGVKD. The CDR3 sequence is CAISESRGYTF. In DNA form, the CDR3 reads TGTGCCATCAGTGAGTCACGAGGCTACACCTTC.

The chain combines TRBV6-5 with TRBJ2-1, with TRBD1 matching 10 bases. V was clipped by 1 base and J by 8 bases; unmatched bases: 2. Germline V gives CDR1 MNHEY, CDR2 SVGAGI. The CDR3 contains 14 residues. CDR3 loop: CASSYWDRGDEQFF. The CDR3 bases are TGTGCCAGCAGTTACTGGGACAGGGGCGATGAGCAGTTCTTC.